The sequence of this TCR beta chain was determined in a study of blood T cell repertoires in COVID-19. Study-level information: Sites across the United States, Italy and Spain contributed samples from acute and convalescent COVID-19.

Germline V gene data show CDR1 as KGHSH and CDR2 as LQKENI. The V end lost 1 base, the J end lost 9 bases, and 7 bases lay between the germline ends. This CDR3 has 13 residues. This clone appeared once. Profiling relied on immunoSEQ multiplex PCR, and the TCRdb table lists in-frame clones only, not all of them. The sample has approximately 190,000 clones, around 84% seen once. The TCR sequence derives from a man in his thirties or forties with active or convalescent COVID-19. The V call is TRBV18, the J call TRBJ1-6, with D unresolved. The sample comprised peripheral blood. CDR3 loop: CASSPQPGSPLHF. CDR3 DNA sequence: TGTGCCAGCTCACCACAACCAGGTTCACCCCTCCACTTT.